These 27 T cell receptor beta chains were all obtained from the same sample, sequenced in a study of blood T cell repertoires in COVID-19. Profiled with immunoSEQ multiplex PCR; TCRdb holds only in-frame clones, not every one. The table shows 140,000 to 150,000 clones, with 80% to 85% occurring only once. The sample comprised peripheral blood. These receptors all stem from a human donor in a cohort sampled during active COVID-19.

J is TRBJ2-2 and V is TRBV5-1; 10 bases line up with TRBD2. CDR1 SGHRS and CDR2 YFSETQ come from the germline V gene. The CDR3 runs 15 residues. V gave up 4 bases and J gave up 7 bases; unmatched junction bases: 7. The CDR3 sequence is CASSPLAGGNGELFF. For the CDR3, the DNA is TGCGCCAGCAGCCCCTTAGCGGGGGGTAACGGGGAGCTGTTTTTT.

The V call is TRBV11-3, the J call TRBJ2-3; weak D call: TRBD2 (6 bases). CDR1 and CDR2 (germline): SGHNT, YENEEA. V lost 5 bases, J lost 1 base, and 16 bases lay in between. The CDR3 extends over 16 amino acids. The CDR3 nucleotides are TGTGCCAGCAGCCGGGGCTCGGGCGGGGGCACAGATACGCAGTATTTT. This encodes CASSRGSGGGTDTQYF.

The chain couples TRBV4-1 to TRBJ2-1; 7 bases are a match to TRBD2. Germline trimming cut 3 bases from V and 7 bases from J; bases unmatched to any gene: 9. The CDR3 extends over 15 amino acids. In germline, CDR1 is MGHRA, CDR2 YSYEKL. The CDR3 spells CASSQTGGFGNEQFF. The CDR3 DNA reads as TGCGCCAGCAGCCAGACGGGGGGTTTTGGAAATGAGCAGTTCTTC.

This clone was seen just once. J is TRBJ1-1 and V is TRBV5-1; D unresolved. The germline CDR1 and CDR2 sequences are SGHRS and YFSETQ. There are 14 residues in the CDR3. The V gene lost 3 bases and the J gene lost 4 bases, with 13 bases spanning the gap. CDR3 sequence reads: CASSSPGGSTEAFF. CDR3 in DNA: TGCGCCAGCAGCTCCCCCGGCGGGAGCACTGAAGCTTTCTTT.

The chain couples TRBV19 to TRBJ1-5; 9 bases match TRBD1. This CDR3 spans 14 amino acids. Per germline, CDR1 LNHDA and CDR2 SQIVND (reference sequence). Losses at the gene ends were 5 bases for V and 7 bases for J; bases not matched to a gene: 6. In nucleotides, the CDR3 is TGTGCCAGTAGTTGGACAGGGGAGGGACAGCCCCAGCATTTT. Protein: CASSWTGEGQPQHF.

The chain carries TRBV7-6 and TRBJ2-7, with TRBD1 matching over 9 bases. Germline values: CDR1 SGHVS, CDR2 FNYEAQ. Trimming at V came to 4 bases and at J to 2 bases, leaving 9 bases not matched to a gene. This CDR3 spans 16 amino acids. The CDR3 region has the DNA TGTGCCAGCAGCTGGAAAGGGACAGGGATACCCTACGAGCAGTACTTC. Its translation: CASSWKGTGIPYEQYF. Full variable domain (missing parts from reference TRBV7-6 and TRBJ2-7): GAGVSQSPRYKVTKRGQDVALRCDPISGHVSLYWYRQALGQGPEFLTYFNYEAQQDKSGLPNDRFSAERPEGSISTLTIQRTEQRDSAMYRCASSWKGTGIPYEQYFGPGTRLTVT.

This chain links TRBV12-5 with TRBJ2-5; D may be TRBD2 (5 bases). V was pared by 0 bases and J by 5 bases, with 7 bases between. The CDR3 totals 13 residues. The germline gives CDR1 LGHNT, CDR2 FRNRAP. CDR3 residues: CASGLVSGETQYF. The CDR3 region has the DNA TGTGCTAGTGGTTTGGTATCGGGGGAGACCCAGTACTTC.

The chain links TRBV6-6 to TRBJ2-7; 12 nucleotides agree with TRBD1. Per the germline V gene, CDR1 is MNHNY and CDR2 is SVGAGI (reference sequence). J lost 6 bases, V lost 6 bases, and 9 bases had no gene match. This CDR3 has 15 amino acids. This CDR3 is CASRPPGTGGGEQYF. The CDR3 DNA sequence: TGTGCCAGCAGGCCACCCGGGACAGGGGGCGGCGAGCAGTACTTC.

On this clone: Possible read error: a much larger clone is one base away. This rearrangement joins TRBV27 to TRBJ2-5, with D tentatively TRBD2 (6 bases). The CDR3 is 14 residues long. Trimming stripped 7 bases from V and 5 bases from J, with 17 bases between. Germline-derived CDR1 and CDR2 are MNHEY and SMNVEV (reference sequence). CDR3 nucleotide sequence: TGTGCCAGCAATCCCCAAGGGGCGGGGGAGACCCAGTACTTC. It translates to CASNPQGAGETQYF.

This chain links TRBV14 with TRBJ1-2; D not certain. The CDR3 has 12 residues. V gave up 3 bases and J gave up 4 bases, with 6 bases separating them. CDR1 is SGHDN, CDR2 FVKESK, per germline. The DNA for the CDR3 is TGTGCCAGCAGCCAGGCCTCCTATGGCTACACCTTC. This gives the protein CASSQASYGYTF.

The chain uses TRBV18 and TRBJ2-7, with 7 positions matching TRBD1. The CDR3 length is 14 residues. The junction had 7 bases not matched to a gene; V was cut back by 3 bases and J by 5 bases. Germline V gene data show CDR1 as KGHSH and CDR2 as LQKENI. CDR3 residues: CASSPSTGADEQYF. DNA for the CDR3: TGTGCCAGCTCACCCTCTACAGGGGCGGACGAGCAGTACTTC.

This chain uses TRBV2 with TRBJ1-6; TRBD1 agrees at 7 bases. The CDR3 covers 13 residues. Germline V gene lookup returns CDR1 SNHLY and CDR2 FYNNEI. J gave up 7 bases and V 6 bases, and 3 bases lay outside the gene matches. CDR3 amino acids: CASRTGINSPLHF. DNA of the CDR3: TGTGCCAGCAGGACAGGGATAAATTCACCCCTCCACTTT. The variable domain in full, with the rest retrieved from reference TRBV2 and TRBJ1-6, is EPEVTQTPSHQVTQMGQEVILRCVPISNHLYFYWYRQILGQKVEFLVSFYNNEISEKSEIFDDQFSVERPDGSNFTLKIRSTKLEDSAMYFCASRTGINSPLHFGNGTRLTVT.

The genes are TRBV5-1 and TRBJ1-1; D might be TRBD1 (5 bases). The length of the CDR3 is 15 residues. CDR1 and CDR2 from the germline V gene are SGHRS and YFSETQ. V lost 4 bases to trimming and J lost 5 bases, with 18 bases between them. This CDR3 reads CASSPEVGVGTEAFF. CDR3 nucleotide sequence: TGCGCCAGCAGCCCCGAGGTAGGGGTGGGAACTGAAGCTTTCTTT. The whole variable domain, filled in from reference TRBV5-1 and TRBJ1-1, reads KAGVTQTPRYLIKTRGQQVTLSCSPISGHRSVSWYQQTPGQGLQFLFEYFSETQRNKGNFPGRFSGRQFSNSRSEMNVSTLELGDSALYLCASSPEVGVGTEAFFGQGTRLTVV.

This sequence joins TRBV5-1 and TRBJ1-2; TRBD1 matches 12 bases. CDR1 and CDR2 (germline): SGHRS, YFSETQ. The V segment lost 0 bases and the J segment 7 bases; nucleotides outside the gene matches: 4. The CDR3 covers 15 residues. The CDR3 coding sequence is TGCGCCAGCAGCTTGGCCGGGACAGGGGGCTCTGGCTACACCTTC. The encoded protein is CASSLAGTGGSGYTF.

The chain links TRBV6-5 to TRBJ2-2, with D possibly matching TRBD2 (5 bases). The germline V gene encodes CDR1 MNHEY and CDR2 SVGAGI. V shed 11 bases and J shed 4 bases, with 17 bases lying between them. The CDR3 is made up of 14 amino acids. CDR3 nucleotides: TGTGCCTCAGTGAGGGAGTCGGGCACCGGGGAGCTGTTTTTT. This encodes CASVRESGTGELFF.

The chain joins TRBV2 to TRBJ2-3; the D gene is possibly TRBD2 (6 bases). CDR1 SNHLY and CDR2 FYNNEI come from the germline V gene. Trimming stripped 7 bases from V and 4 bases from J, with 24 bases between. The CDR3 has 17 amino acids. The CDR3 loop is CASTPGEVASGADTQYF. For the CDR3, the DNA is TGTGCCAGCACCCCGGGGGAAGTTGCCTCCGGCGCAGATACGCAGTATTTT.

V usage is TRBV10-1 and J usage is TRBJ1-4; a weak D match, TRBD1 (5 bases). V lost 5 bases and J lost 0, with 10 bases in between. Per germline, CDR1 WNHNN and CDR2 SYGVQD (reference sequence). The CDR3 extends over 15 amino acids. The CDR3 DNA reads as TGCGCCAGCAGTTGGACACCCGCAACTAATGAAAAACTGTTTTTT. This translates into CASSWTPATNEKLFF.

The chain is built from TRBV7-6 and TRBJ1-1; D gene ambiguous. Per germline, CDR1 SGHVS and CDR2 FNYEAQ. The CDR3 length is 15 residues. Trimming removed 1 base from V and 7 bases from J, with 16 bases in between. This chain's CDR3 is CASSLGALRSGEAFF. The CDR3, as DNA: TGTGCCAGCAGCTTAGGGGCGCTAAGATCCGGTGAAGCTTTCTTT.

The chain uses TRBV11-3 and TRBJ2-1; 8 bases map to TRBD2. This CDR3 has 16 amino acids. CDR1 is SGHNT, CDR2 YENEEA, per germline. J lost 1 base, V lost 3 bases, and 5 bases had no gene match. This CDR3 reads CASSFSGALSYNEQFF. CDR3 coding DNA: TGTGCCAGCAGCTTTAGCGGGGCTCTTTCCTACAATGAGCAGTTCTTC.

This clone was found once. Other DNA sequences in this sample translate to the same CDR3. The CDR3 protein is CASSTGYGYTF. The CDR3 DNA reads as TGTGCCAGTAGCACGGGCTATGGCTACACCTTC. The genes are TRBV19 and TRBJ1-2; D is uncertain. Between the trimmed V and J ends, which lost 6 bases and 4 bases, there was a span of 6 bases. The germline CDR1 and CDR2 sequences are LNHDA and SQIVND (reference sequence). This CDR3 is built from 11 residues. Together with reference TRBV19 and TRBJ1-2, the CDR3 gives the full variable domain: DGGITQSPKYLFRKEGQNVTLSCEQNLNHDAMYWYRQDPGQGLRLIYYSQIVNDFQKGDIAEGYSVSREKKESFPLTVTSAQKNPTAFYLCASSTGYGYTFGSGTRLTVV.

This clone was seen a few times. The chain links TRBV7-9 to TRBJ1-5, with 8 bases aligning to TRBD1. Looked up from germline, CDR1 is SEHNR and CDR2 is FQNEAQ (reference sequence). The CDR3 runs to 16 residues. The junction had 6 bases not matched to a gene; V was cut back by 5 bases and J by 0 bases. The CDR3 region is CASSAWTGNSNQPQHF. CDR3 nucleotide sequence: TGTGCCAGCAGCGCCTGGACAGGGAATAGCAATCAGCCCCAGCATTTT.

J is TRBJ1-1 and V is TRBV7-2; D unclear. Per germline, CDR1 SGHTA and CDR2 FQGNSA. With 4 bases removed from V and 1 base from J, the gap between germline ends came to 7 bases. CDR3 size: 13 residues. In nucleotides, the CDR3 is TGTGCCAGCAGCTCGGTCTGGAACACTGAAGCTTTCTTT. Residues: CASSSVWNTEAFF.

This clone was counted between two and nine times. The V call is TRBV6-2 or TRBV6-3, the J call TRBJ2-5; 14 positions match TRBD2. CDR1 and CDR2 from the germline V gene are MNHEY and SVGEGT. The CDR3 runs to 17 residues. V dropped 2 bases and J dropped 5; count of bases not matched to a gene: 7. This chain's CDR3 is CASSYRTSGGLDETQYF. The DNA for the CDR3 is TGTGCCAGCAGTTACCGGACTAGCGGGGGGCTCGACGAGACCCAGTACTTC.

This chain joins TRBV12-3 or TRBV12-4 and TRBJ1-2; TRBD1 agrees at 7 bases. Unmatched junction bases numbered 8, after V lost 6 bases and J lost 7 bases. The CDR3 has 13 amino acids. CDR3 amino acids: CASSQTGKGGYTF. In nucleotides, the CDR3 is TGTGCCAGCAGCCAGACAGGGAAGGGTGGCTACACCTTC.

The chain uses TRBV9 and TRBJ2-2; no definite D call. V was pared by 0 bases and J by 3 bases, with 3 bases between. The CDR3 spans 13 residues. Per the germline V gene, CDR1 is SGDLS and CDR2 is YYNGEE. CDR3 nucleotide sequence: TGTGCCAGCAGCGTAGGCGACACCGGGGAGCTGTTTTTT. Translated: CASSVGDTGELFF.

The chain is built from TRBV7-8 and TRBJ1-6; 8 bases line up with TRBD1. This CDR3 region has 15 residues. J gave up 8 bases and V 3 bases, and 6 bases lay outside the gene matches. Germline-derived CDR1 and CDR2 are SGHVS and FQNEAQ. CDR3 sequence reads: CASSFLGTGDSPLHF. The DNA for the CDR3 is TGTGCCAGCAGCTTCCTCGGGACAGGTGATTCACCCCTCCACTTT.

The chain links TRBV12-3 or TRBV12-4 to TRBJ2-4; D is unclear. V gave up 8 bases and J gave up 8 bases, with 10 bases separating them. The CDR3 runs 11 residues. The CDR3 DNA is TGTGCCAGCGCCAGTTTTGACATTCAGTACTTC. This sequence encodes CASASFDIQYF.